These 32 T cell receptor beta chains share one sample of origin, sequenced in a study of shared clonotypes between healthy human individuals. Repertoires were generated with immunoSEQ multiplex PCR, while TCRdb's copy carries only in-frame clones and drops some. The repertoire includes about 580,000 clones, more than 95% of them detected once, and more than 0.3% sits in the top ten. CD8 cells classed as naive were CD45RO-negative and positively selected for CCR7, excluding terminally differentiated effector memory CD45RA+ cells. The sequenced sample consisted of naive CD8+ T cells sorted from blood. These receptors all come from a young man in good health.

CDR3 nucleotides: TGCGCCAGCAGTACTGACAGGGGGTCTTCGCAGACCCAGTACTTC. Amino acids: CASSTDRGSSQTQYF. V gene TRBV10-2 combines with J gene TRBJ2-5; 9 bases match TRBD1. The CDR3 sequence is 15 residues long. Germline CDR1 reads WSHSY; CDR2 reads SAAADI. V was clipped by 5 bases and J by 6 bases; unmatched bases: 10.

Notes on this clone: The same CDR3 can be traced to other DNA sequences in this sample. V and J are TRBV7-8 and TRBJ2-7, with D uncertain. The CDR3 is 15 amino acids. CDR1 and CDR2 (germline): SGHVS, FQNEAQ. The V gene lost 2 bases and the J gene lost 0 bases, with 11 bases spanning the gap. The CDR3 protein is CASSLLGGSSYEQYF. CDR3 in DNA: TGTGCCAGCAGCTTATTGGGCGGTAGCTCCTACGAGCAGTACTTC.

The chain employs TRBV23-1 and TRBJ2-7, with TRBD1 matching 8 bases. Being an ORF, TRBV23-1 has a function that is uncertain. V lost 3 bases, J lost 7 bases, and 8 bases stayed unmatched. CDR3 length: 14 residues. CDR3 in DNA: TGCGCCAGCAGTCAGGTGGCCAGGGGGCATGAGCAGTACTTC. This sequence encodes CASSQVARGHEQYF.

The gene calls are TRBV2 and TRBJ1-2; D perhaps matches TRBD1 (5 bases). The V end was cut by 11 bases, the J end by 1 base, with 14 bases between. There are 13 residues in the CDR3. Looked up from germline, CDR1 is SNHLY and CDR2 is FYNNEI. Here the CDR3 reads CAGRPRDNYGYTF. CDR3 DNA sequence: TGTGCCGGGAGACCCAGGGATAACTATGGCTACACCTTC.

V and J are TRBV15 and TRBJ2-7; 9 positions match TRBD1. CDR1 and CDR2 (germline): LNHNV, YYDKDF (reference sequence). The CDR3 has 14 amino acids. Trimming cost V 3 bases and J 4 bases; bases outside gene matches: 4. The CDR3 nucleotides read TGTGCCACCAGCAGCGGACAGGGGAAGTACGAGCAGTACTTC. Its protein product is CATSSGQGKYEQYF.

The V call is TRBV5-6, the J call TRBJ2-1; no clear D gene. This CDR3 contains 13 residues. Trimming pared 1 base from V and 4 bases from J, leaving 6 bases between. Germline values: CDR1 SGHDT, CDR2 YYEEEE. Here the CDR3 DNA reads TGTGCCAGCAGCTTGAAATCTTACAATGAGCAGTTCTTC. Its translation is CASSLKSYNEQFF.

A word on this clone: A junction end diverges from the germline sequence, so it may reflect a read error. The same CDR3 also results from other DNA sequences found in this sample. The rearrangement links TRBV13 to TRBJ2-3, with D perhaps matching TRBD1 (5 bases). Germline loops: CDR1 PRHDT, CDR2 FYEKMQ (reference sequence). This CDR3 region has 12 residues. The CDR3 reads CASSLGADTQYF. The CDR3 DNA reads TGTGCCAGCAGCCTAGGGGCAGATACGCAGTATTTT.

The CDR3 DNA reads as TGTGCCAGCAGTGATCAACAGAGCGGGAGCCCCGCCTACGAGCAGTACTTC. Amino acids: CASSDQQSGSPAYEQYF. The V gene is TRBV25-1, the J gene TRBJ2-7; 8 bases agree with TRBD2. The V gene end was trimmed by 3 bases and the J gene end by 2 bases; junction bases not matched to a gene: 12. The CDR3 runs to 17 residues. Germline V gene data show CDR1 as MGHDK and CDR2 as SYGVNS.

The chain employs TRBV5-1 and TRBJ2-1; D is unresolved. V gave up 0 bases and J gave up 10 bases, with 11 bases separating them. Germline CDR1 is SGHRS and CDR2 is YFSETQ. The CDR3 covers 13 residues. CDR3 coding DNA: TGCGCCAGCAGCTTGGAGTTAGTTAGGGAGCAGTTCTTC. The encoded protein is CASSLELVREQFF.

V is TRBV7-2 and J is TRBJ2-1; D is possibly TRBD2 (6 bases). Between the trimmed V and J ends, which lost 7 bases and 8 bases, there was a span of 12 bases. Germline V gives CDR1 SGHTA, CDR2 FQGNSA. The CDR3 runs 12 residues. CDR3 sequence: CASTSGRHEQFF. In nucleotides, the CDR3 is TGTGCCAGCACCTCAGGGAGGCATGAGCAGTTCTTC.

In nucleotides, the CDR3 is TGTGCCAGCAGCAATGGAGGACTAGCGGGAGTGGCCGGGGAGCTGTTTTTT. Protein sequence: CASSNGGLAGVAGELFF. The genes are TRBV11-2 and TRBJ2-2, with 13 positions matching TRBD2. The CDR3 is 17 amino acids. V shed 5 bases, J shed 6 bases, and the junction held 9 bases outside the gene matches. The V gene's germline CDR1 is SGHAT and CDR2 FQNNGV.

This sequence joins TRBV27 and TRBJ2-1; tentative D call: TRBD1 (5 bases). Germline assignment: CDR1 MNHEY and CDR2 SMNVEV (reference sequence). This CDR3 has 15 amino acids. V was cut by 7 bases and J by 1 base, with 14 bases left in between. The CDR3 DNA is TGTGCCAGCACGATCCGAAAGGGGTCCTACAATGAGCAGTTCTTC. Protein: CASTIRKGSYNEQFF.

On this clone: The same CDR3 can be traced to other DNA sequences in this sample. The V gene is TRBV9, the J gene TRBJ2-7; D is possibly TRBD2 (5 bases). The CDR3 loop spans 14 amino acids. V lost 0 bases to trimming and J lost 0 bases, with 7 bases between them. Per the germline V gene, CDR1 is SGDLS and CDR2 is YYNGEE. The CDR3 DNA follows: TGTGCCAGCAGCGTAGATGGGAGCTCCTACGAGCAGTACTTC. It codes for CASSVDGSSYEQYF.

This sequence joins TRBV7-9 and TRBJ2-7, with 12 bases matching TRBD2. V was clipped by 4 bases and J by 6 bases; unmatched bases: 10. The length of the CDR3 is 16 residues. In germline, CDR1 is SEHNR, CDR2 FQNEAQ (reference sequence). For the CDR3, the DNA is TGTGCCAGCAGCTCGGGGGGTGGACTAGCGGGAAGCGAGCAGTACTTC. This codes for CASSSGGGLAGSEQYF.

In nucleotides, the CDR3 is TGCGCCAGCAGCCAAGGAGCTGTAACCGGGGAGCTGTTTTTT. This sequence encodes CASSQGAVTGELFF. This chain connects TRBV4-3 to TRBJ2-2; D gene ambiguous. The CDR3 runs 14 residues. Trimming pared 1 base from V and 5 bases from J, leaving 8 bases between. Germline CDR1 and CDR2: LGHNA and YSLEER.

This chain connects TRBV6-1 to TRBJ2-7; D gene unclear. The ends were cut back, 3 bases at V and 3 bases at J, with 18 bases in the middle. CDR3 size: 16 residues. Germline V gene lookup returns CDR1 MNHNS and CDR2 SASEGT. The CDR3 region has the DNA TGTGCCAGCAGTGACAAGCCAGCTAGTTACCGCTACGAGCAGTACTTC. It yields the protein CASSDKPASYRYEQYF.

J is TRBJ2-3 and V is TRBV5-1, with a weak D call TRBD2 (6 bases). This CDR3 region has 15 residues. Per the germline V gene, CDR1 is SGHRS and CDR2 is YFSETQ. Deletions cut 1 base from V and 4 bases from J, with 13 bases between. In DNA form, the CDR3 reads TGCGCCAGCAGCTTGATCGCGGACTACCCAGATACGCAGTATTTT. Protein sequence: CASSLIADYPDTQYF.

CDR3 nucleotide sequence: TGTGCCAGCAGCCCTTCGTTGGAGTTAACGGACGAGCAGTACTTC. This translates into CASSPSLELTDEQYF. The chain employs TRBV5-4 and TRBJ2-7; D is unclear. CDR1 is SGHNT and CDR2 is YYREEE in the germline V gene (reference sequence). The CDR3 is 15 residues long. Trimming took 4 bases from V and 5 from J, leaving 19 bases between them. The full variable domain, in which reference TRBV5-4 and TRBJ2-7 provide the parts outside the CDR3, is ETGVTQSPTHLIKTRGQQVTLRCSSQSGHNTVSWYQQALGQGPQFIFQYYREEENGRGNFPPRFSGLQFPNYSSELNVNALELDDSALYLCASSPSLELTDEQYFGPGTRLTVT.

This clone was seen just once. This chain connects TRBV7-9 to TRBJ2-3; no definite D call. The CDR3 consists of 11 residues. Trimming removed 5 bases at V and 6 bases at J, with 6 bases between. Germline CDR1 and CDR2: SEHNR and FQNEAQ (reference sequence). The chain's CDR3 is CASSPTDTQYF. The CDR3 nucleotides read TGTGCCAGCAGCCCAACGGATACGCAGTATTTT.

A remark on this clone: Other DNA sequences in this sample translate to the same CDR3. The V and J genes are TRBV9 and TRBJ2-7; TRBD1 aligns across 7 bases. The germline CDR1 and CDR2 sequences are SGDLS and YYNGEE. The CDR3 extends over 13 amino acids. J gave up 3 bases and V 4 bases, and 4 bases lay outside the gene matches. This CDR3 reads CASSPGQNYEQYF. In DNA, the CDR3 is TGTGCCAGCAGCCCGGGACAGAACTACGAGCAGTACTTC.

The rearrangement joins TRBV7-3 to TRBJ2-3, with 11 bases matching TRBD2. The V gene end was trimmed by 5 bases and the J gene end by 5 bases; junction bases not matched to a gene: 9. CDR3 length equals 16 residues. The V gene's germline CDR1 is SGHTA and CDR2 FQGTGA. CDR3: CASSQIAGGPLDTQYF. The CDR3 nucleotides read TGTGCCAGCAGCCAGATAGCGGGAGGGCCTTTAGATACGCAGTATTTT.

The chain couples TRBV10-2 to TRBJ2-1, with D maybe TRBD2 (6 bases). Germline lookup yields CDR1 WSHSY and CDR2 SAAADI. V lost 10 bases and J lost 8, with 24 bases in between. CDR3 length equals 15 residues. This chain's CDR3 is CATMWLTSPSHEQFF. The CDR3 DNA sequence: TGCGCCACCATGTGGCTAACTAGCCCAAGCCATGAGCAGTTCTTC.

Turning to this clone: This CDR3 is also generated by other DNA sequences in the sample. The gene calls are TRBV13 and TRBJ1-1; 10 bases agree with TRBD1. With V trimmed by 5 bases and J by 2 bases, 5 bases remained unmatched. Germline CDR1 PRHDT, CDR2 FYEKMQ (reference sequence). The CDR3 extends over 15 amino acids. The CDR3 coding sequence is TGTGCCAGCAGCACGCGGGACAGGGGTAACACTGAAGCTTTCTTT. Encoded protein: CASSTRDRGNTEAFF.

The chain joins TRBV7-6 to TRBJ2-7; TRBD1 matches 9 bases. This CDR3 has 16 amino acids. The V segment lost 4 bases and the J segment 5 bases; nucleotides outside the gene matches: 12. CDR1 and CDR2 from the germline V gene are SGHVS and FNYEAQ. The DNA for the CDR3 is TGTGCCAGCAGCTCCGTCCCGGGACAGGGAACCAACGAGCAGTACTTC. Translating it yields CASSSVPGQGTNEQYF.

The rearrangement joins TRBV29-1 to TRBJ2-1; 14 bases align to TRBD2. J was trimmed by 8 bases and V by 8 bases; bases with no gene match: 5. Germline lookup yields CDR1 SQVTM and CDR2 ANQGSEA. CDR3 length: 13 amino acids. CDR3 residues: CSMGLAGAHEQFF. In nucleotides, the CDR3 is TGCAGCATGGGACTAGCGGGAGCACATGAGCAGTTCTTC.

The rearrangement joins TRBV28 to TRBJ1-1, with a possible D match to TRBD1 (6 bases). Germline CDR1 reads MDHEN; CDR2 reads SYDVKM. The CDR3 is 14 amino acids. Between the trimmed V and J ends, which lost 6 bases and 5 bases, there was a span of 16 bases. CDR3 coding DNA: TGTGCCAGCAGCTTGACAGGCCGAGGGACTGAAGCTTTCTTT. Translation gives CASSLTGRGTEAFF.

The gene calls are TRBV6-1 and TRBJ1-1, with TRBD1 identical over 8 bases. With V trimmed by 0 bases and J by 2 bases, 2 bases remained unmatched. CDR1 is MNHNS, CDR2 SASEGT, per germline. The CDR3 covers 15 residues. The CDR3 nucleotides read TGTGCCAGCAGTGAAGCCGGGACAGGAAACACTGAAGCTTTCTTT. Amino acids: CASSEAGTGNTEAFF.

A single count supports this clone. The gene calls are TRBV7-9 and TRBJ2-1, with 9 nucleotides matching TRBD1. Germline V gene lookup returns CDR1 SEHNR and CDR2 FQNEAQ (reference sequence). The V gene end was trimmed by 3 bases and the J gene end by 0 bases; junction bases not matched to a gene: 0. The CDR3 has 15 amino acids. The CDR3 spells CASSLTGGSYNEQFF. CDR3 DNA sequence: TGTGCCAGCAGCTTGACAGGGGGCTCCTACAATGAGCAGTTCTTC. The entire variable domain, with the rest obtained from reference TRBV7-9 and TRBJ2-1, is as follows: DTGVSQNPRHKITKRGQNVTFRCDPISEHNRLYWYRQTLGQGPEFLTYFQNEAQLEKSRLLSDRFSAERPKGSFSTLEIQRTEQGDSAMYLCASSLTGGSYNEQFFGPGTRLTVL.

V usage is TRBV7-9 and J usage is TRBJ2-4; 8 bases line up with TRBD2. Germline V gene lookup returns CDR1 SEHNR and CDR2 FQNEAQ (reference sequence). This CDR3 spans 16 amino acids. With V trimmed by 4 bases and J by 1 base, 6 bases remained unmatched. The CDR3 DNA is TGTGCCAGCAGCTCTACAGCGGGAGAGGCCAAAAACATTCAGTACTTC. It yields the protein CASSSTAGEAKNIQYF. Using reference TRBV7-9 and TRBJ2-4 for the parts outside the CDR3, the full variable domain is DTGVSQNPRHKITKRGQNVTFRCDPISEHNRLYWYRQTLGQGPEFLTYFQNEAQLEKSRLLSDRFSAERPKGSFSTLEIQRTEQGDSAMYLCASSSTAGEAKNIQYFGAGTRLSVL.

The chain carries TRBV2 and TRBJ2-3; 7 positions match TRBD1. In germline, CDR1 is SNHLY, CDR2 FYNNEI. With V trimmed by 2 bases and J by 0 bases, 2 bases remained unmatched. This CDR3 comprises 15 residues. The CDR3 DNA sequence: TGTGCCAGCAGTGAATCGGGACAGAGCACAGATACGCAGTATTTT. Its protein is CASSESGQSTDTQYF. Full variable domain (rest looked up from reference TRBV2 and TRBJ2-3): EPEVTQTPSHQVTQMGQEVILRCVPISNHLYFYWYRQILGQKVEFLVSFYNNEISEKSEIFDDQFSVERPDGSNFTLKIRSTKLEDSAMYFCASSESGQSTDTQYFGPGTRLTVL.

The chain recombines TRBV5-4 with TRBJ2-5; the match to TRBD1 covers 11 bases. J lost 6 bases, V lost 4 bases, and 8 bases had no gene match. This CDR3 region has 15 residues. From germline, CDR1 is SGHNT and CDR2 YYREEE (reference sequence). In DNA form, the CDR3 reads TGTGCCAGCAGCGTGGACAGGGGGCGCGGAAAGACCCAGTACTTC. Amino acid sequence: CASSVDRGRGKTQYF.

As for this clone: Germline is not matched at one junction end, which may reflect a read error. The identical CDR3 is also encoded by other nucleotide sequences in the sample. This sequence joins TRBV27 and TRBJ2-1, with 10 positions matching TRBD1. The CDR3 has 15 amino acids. Looked up from germline, CDR1 is MNHEY and CDR2 is SMNVEV (reference sequence). Here the CDR3 DNA reads TGTGCTAGCAGTCCGGGACAGGGGTACGTTTCTGAGCAGTTCTTC. Protein: CASSPGQGYVSEQFF.